These T cell receptor beta chains were read from a single sample in a study of technical replicates of blood from several donors. Some clones are missing from TCRdb's copy, which holds only in-frame ones; the method was immunoSEQ multiplex PCR. The repertoire holds approximately 44,000 clones, with about 96% as singletons. Input material: T cells isolated from PBMCs. All receptors come from a human donor in good health. The CDR3 runs from the conserved cysteine through the conserved F or W. A D gene is named only where the DNA matches it firmly. The listing skips clone size in some rows; elsewhere it reads once, few, many or a size class.

>TRBJ1-5|-|-|TRBV20-1
TGCAGTGCTAGAGAGGGCCAGCCCCAGCATTTT
CSAREGQPQHF
>TRBJ2-7|-|-|TRBV11-2
TGTGCCAGCAGCCCAATTGAGGGTACCTCCTTCGAGCAGTACTTC
CASSPIEGTSFEQYF
>TRBJ2-7|-|TRBD1|TRBV7-9
TGTGCCAGCAGCTTCCTACAGGGGGCGCTCTCCGAGCAGTACTTC
CASSFLQGALSEQYF
>TRBJ2-7|once|TRBD2|TRBV7-8
TGTGCCAGCAGCCACGATAGTGGGACTAGCAGGGCCTACGAGCAGTACTTC
CASSHDSGTSRAYEQYF
>TRBJ2-3|-|-|TRBV11-3
TGTGCCAGCAGCCGGGGGGCTAGCGGAAGCACAGATACGCAGTATTTT
CASSRGASGSTDTQYF
>TRBJ1-5|-|-|TRBV6-5
TGTGCCAGCAGTTTGGGCCAGGTCAATCAGCCCCAGCATTTT
CASSLGQVNQPQHF
>TRBJ2-7|-|TRBD2|TRBV19
TGTGCCAGTAGTTTCACTAGCGGCCCCTACGAGCAGTACTTC
CASSFTSGPYEQYF
>TRBJ1-1|-|-|TRBV6-5
TGTGCCAGCAGTTACAGCGAAGGCAGCACTGAAGCTTTCTTT
CASSYSEGSTEAFF
>TRBJ2-7|-|TRBD2|TRBV13
TGTGCCAGCAGCTTAGGGCGGGGGATCTCCTACGAGCAGTACTTC
CASSLGRGISYEQYF
>TRBJ1-1|once|-|TRBV28
TGTGCCAGCAGTTTATGGGAGAGAAACACTGAAGCTTTCTTT
CASSLWERNTEAFF
>TRBJ1-1|once|TRBD1|TRBV30
TGTGCCTGGAGCACTGTGACAGGGGCCGCTTTCTTT
CAWSTVTGAAFF
>TRBJ2-7|-|-|TRBV20-1
TGCAGTGCTAGCAGTTACGAGCAGTACTTC
CSASSYEQYF
>TRBJ2-5|once|TRBD2|TRBV4-1
TGCGCCAGCAGCCAAGAAGCAACTAGCGGGAGCCCGGGGACCCAGTACTTC
CASSQEATSGSPGTQYF
>TRBJ2-7|-|TRBD1|TRBV5-4
TGTGCCAGCAGCTTACAGGGGGAAGAGCAGTACTTC
CASSLQGEEQYF
>TRBJ1-1|-|-|TRBV10-3
TGTGCCATCAGTGAGTCCCGCACTGAAGCTTTCTTT
CAISESRTEAFF
>TRBJ2-7|-|-|TRBV4-1
TGCGCCAGCAGCCAAGATATTGGGAGCCGAAGCTCCTACGAGCAGTACTTC
CASSQDIGSRSSYEQYF
>TRBJ2-7|-|TRBD2|TRBV7-2
TGTGCCAGCAGCTTTGGACTAGCGGAATCCTACGAGCAGTACTTC
CASSFGLAESYEQYF
>TRBJ1-2|few|-|TRBV4-3
TGCGCCAGCAGCCATCGACTGGACTATGGCTACACCTTC
CASSHRLDYGYTF
>TRBJ2-7|-|-|TRBV7-8
TGTGCCAGCAGCTTAAGTGCTTGGACAGCCTCCTACGAGCAGTACTTC
CASSLSAWTASYEQYF
>TRBJ2-5|-|-|TRBV6-5
TGTGCCAGCAGTTTCGGAGAGACCCAGTACTTC
CASSFGETQYF
>TRBJ2-7|-|-|TRBV13
TGTGCCAGCAGCGTCAGGGGGGTTTCTGAGCAGTACTTC
CASSVRGVSEQYF
>TRBJ1-2|-|-|TRBV5-1
TGCGCCAGCAGTTCGCTTGCTTCGTCGGACTATGGCTACACCTTC
CASSSLASSDYGYTF
>TRBJ2-1|-|-|TRBV6-5
TGTGCCAGCAGTTACTCGATGAGCGGAGGGGTCAATGAGCAGTTCTTC
CASSYSMSGGVNEQFF
>TRBJ2-6|-|-|TRBV29-1
TGCAGCGTGGCAGGTGTGGAAGGGGCCAACGTCCTGACTTTC
CSVAGVEGANVLTF
>TRBJ1-3|-|-|TRBV5-6
TGTGCCAGCAGCCACCAACAGGGAGGAAACACCATATATTTT
CASSHQQGGNTIYF
>TRBJ2-7|-|TRBD2|TRBV27
TGTGCCAGCAGTTTTAGCGGGAGCACCTACGAGCAGTACTTC
CASSFSGSTYEQYF
>TRBJ1-5|-|-|TRBV9
TGTGCCAGCAGCCCTACAGGTTTTAGCAATCAGCCCCAGCATTTT
CASSPTGFSNQPQHF
>TRBJ2-7|-|TRBD1|TRBV14
TGTGCCAGCAGCCCCCGGGACAGGGGAGGAGAGCAGTACTTC
CASSPRDRGGEQYF
>TRBJ2-2|-|TRBD2|TRBV4-3
TGCGCCAGCAGCCAAGAATCCGGGACTAGCGGGAGCTGGGGCCTCGGGGAGCTGTTTTTT
CASSQESGTSGSWGLGELFF
>TRBJ1-1|-|-|TRBV18
TGTGCCAGCTCACATGCCCCCGGGACTGAAGCTTTCTTT
CASSHAPGTEAFF
>TRBJ2-5|-|TRBD2|TRBV5-1
TGCGCCAGCAGCTTGGGGACTAGCGGGAAAGGGACCCAGTACTTC
CASSLGTSGKGTQYF
>TRBJ2-7|-|-|TRBV5-6
TGTGCCAGCAGCTTGGGCCTAGCCCCCTACGAGAAGCAGTACTTC
CASSLGLAPYEKQYF
>TRBJ1-5|-|TRBD1|TRBV19
TGTGCCAGTAGTATCAGGGGGACAGGGGGCGCCCCCCCCCAGCATTTT
CASSIRGTGGAPPQHF
>TRBJ2-1|-|TRBD2|TRBV6-7
TGTGCCAGCAGTTACTCTCCGCTAGCGGGAGCTGGGGAGCAGTTCTTC
CASSYSPLAGAGEQFF
>TRBJ1-1|-|TRBD1|TRBV11-2
TGTGCCAGCAGCCTGGGACAGGGGGGAAGGACTGAAGCTTTCTTT
CASSLGQGGRTEAFF
>TRBJ1-1|-|-|TRBV30
TGTGCCTGGACCGAGGATAAAGCTTTCTTT
CAWTEDKAFF
>TRBJ2-2|-|-|TRBV5-4
TGTGCCAGCAGCTGGGAGGGGGAGGGATTTCGAACCGGGGAGCTGTTTTTT
CASSWEGEGFRTGELFF
>TRBJ2-7|-|TRBD2|TRBV7-2
TGTGCCAGCAGACCAAGCGGGGCCTACGAGCAGTACTTC
CASRPSGAYEQYF
>TRBJ1-1|-|TRBD1|TRBV9
TGTGCCAGCAGCGTCACAGGGGGAAATGAGGCTTTCTTT
CASSVTGGNEAFF
>TRBJ1-1|-|-|TRBV10-3
TGTGCCATCAAATTAGGGGATTCGATGAACACTGAAGCTTTCTTT
CAIKLGDSMNTEAFF
>TRBJ1-2|-|-|TRBV4-1
TGCGCCAGCAGCCAAGTGGCGGGGAACTATGGCTACACCTTC
CASSQVAGNYGYTF
>TRBJ2-3|-|-|TRBV9
TGTGCCAGCAGCGCGAGCCGGTCCACAGATACGCAGTATTTT
CASSASRSTDTQYF
>TRBJ2-7|-|TRBD1|TRBV4-2
TGTGCCAGCAGCCACCTAGACAGGGATACTTTTGTCGAGCAGTACTTC
CASSHLDRDTFVEQYF
>TRBJ2-7|-|TRBD2|TRBV28
TGTGCCAGCAGTCGGACTAGCGTGTATTACGAGCAGTACTTC
CASSRTSVYYEQYF
>TRBJ1-3|-|-|TRBV9
TGTGCCAGCAGCGTGGGGGGAGGCAGCTCTGGAAACACCATATATTTT
CASSVGGGSSGNTIYF
>TRBJ1-2|-|-|TRBV4-3
TGCGCCAGCAGCCAAGATTTGAGGGGGGGTGTAAGCTACACCTTC
CASSQDLRGGVSYTF
>TRBJ2-3|-|TRBD2|TRBV7-3
TGTGCCAGCAGCTTATTTTTTTCTAGCGGGGCTACGCAGTATTTT
CASSLFFSSGATQYF
>TRBJ2-7|-|-|TRBV19
TGTGCCAGTAGCAACGAGGATATGTACGAGCAGTACTTC
CASSNEDMYEQYF
>TRBJ2-7|-|-|TRBV19
TGTGCCAGTAGTATTGGGCCGTCATACGAGCAGTACTTC
CASSIGPSYEQYF
>TRBJ2-7|-|TRBD2|TRBV28
TGTGCCAGTAGCGGGCTAGCGGAAACCTACGAGCAGTACTTC
CASSGLAETYEQYF
>TRBJ2-7|-|-|TRBV10-1
TGCGCCAGCAGTGAGGCTAGCGAATCCTACGAGCAGTACTTC
CASSEASESYEQYF
>TRBJ2-3|-|TRBD1|TRBV5-6
TGTGCCAGCAGCGTGGGACAGACTAGCACAGATACGCAGTATTTT
CASSVGQTSTDTQYF